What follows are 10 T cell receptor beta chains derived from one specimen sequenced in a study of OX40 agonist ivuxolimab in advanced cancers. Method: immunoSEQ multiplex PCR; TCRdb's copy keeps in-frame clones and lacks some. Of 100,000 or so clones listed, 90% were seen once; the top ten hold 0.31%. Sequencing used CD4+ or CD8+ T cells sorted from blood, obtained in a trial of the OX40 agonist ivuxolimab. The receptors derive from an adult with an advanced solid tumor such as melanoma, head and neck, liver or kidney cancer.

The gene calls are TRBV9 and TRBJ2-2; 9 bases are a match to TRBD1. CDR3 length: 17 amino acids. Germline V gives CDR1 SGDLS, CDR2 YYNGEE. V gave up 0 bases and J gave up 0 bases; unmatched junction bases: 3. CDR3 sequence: CASSVADRGPNTGELFF. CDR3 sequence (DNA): TGTGCCAGCAGCGTAGCGGACAGGGGCCCGAACACCGGGGAGCTGTTTTTT. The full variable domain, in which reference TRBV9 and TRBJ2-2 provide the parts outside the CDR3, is DSGVTQTPKHLITATGQRVTLRCSPRSGDLSVYWYQQSLDQGLQFLIQYYNGEERAKGNILERFSAQQFPDLHSELNLSSLELGDSALYFCASSVADRGPNTGELFFGEGSRLTVL.

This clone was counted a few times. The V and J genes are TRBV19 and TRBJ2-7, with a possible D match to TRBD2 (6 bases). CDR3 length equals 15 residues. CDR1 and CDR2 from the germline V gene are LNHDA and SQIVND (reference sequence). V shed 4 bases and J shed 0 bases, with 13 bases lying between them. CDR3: CASSTGTFSSYEQYF. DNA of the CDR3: TGTGCCAGTAGTACAGGGACTTTTAGCTCCTACGAGCAGTACTTC.

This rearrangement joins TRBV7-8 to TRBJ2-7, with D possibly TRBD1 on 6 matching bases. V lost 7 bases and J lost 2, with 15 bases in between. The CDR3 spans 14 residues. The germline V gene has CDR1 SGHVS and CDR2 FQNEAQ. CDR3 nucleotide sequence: TGTGCCAGCACCGCGTCGAAGGGGGCCTACGAGCAGTACTTC. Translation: CASTASKGAYEQYF. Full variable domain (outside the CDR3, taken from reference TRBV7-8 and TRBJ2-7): GAGVSQSPRYKVAKRGQDVALRCDPISGHVSLFWYQQALGQGPEFLTYFQNEAQLDKSGLPSDRFFAERPEGSVSTLKIQRTQQEDSAVYLCASTASKGAYEQYFGPGTRLTVT.

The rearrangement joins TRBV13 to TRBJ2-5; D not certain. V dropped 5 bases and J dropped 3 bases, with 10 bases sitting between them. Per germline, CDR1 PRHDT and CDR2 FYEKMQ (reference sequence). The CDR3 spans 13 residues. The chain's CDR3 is CASSTQVKETQYF. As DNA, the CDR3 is TGTGCCAGCAGCACCCAAGTGAAAGAGACCCAGTACTTC. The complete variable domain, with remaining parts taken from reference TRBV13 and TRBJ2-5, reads AAGVIQSPRHLIKEKRETATLKCYPIPRHDTVYWYQQGPGQDPQFLISFYEKMQSDKGSIPDRFSAQQFSDYHSELNMSSLELGDSALYFCASSTQVKETQYFGPGTRLLVL.

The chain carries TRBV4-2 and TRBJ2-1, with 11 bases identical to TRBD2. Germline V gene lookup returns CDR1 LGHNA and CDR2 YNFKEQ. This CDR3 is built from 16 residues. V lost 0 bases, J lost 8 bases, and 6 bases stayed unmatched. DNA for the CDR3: TGTGCCAGCAGCCAAGAGATTAGCGGGAGGGCCCATGAGCAGTTCTTC. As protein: CASSQEISGRAHEQFF.

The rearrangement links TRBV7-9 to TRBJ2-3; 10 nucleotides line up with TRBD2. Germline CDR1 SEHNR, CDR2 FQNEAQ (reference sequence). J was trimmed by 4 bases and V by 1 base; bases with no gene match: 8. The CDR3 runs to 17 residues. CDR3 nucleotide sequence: TGTGCCAGCAGCTTAGGGCTAGCGGGAGCAAGGGCAGATACGCAGTATTTT. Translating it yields CASSLGLAGARADTQYF. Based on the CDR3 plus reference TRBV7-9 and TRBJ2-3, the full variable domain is DTGVSQNPRHKITKRGQNVTFRCDPISEHNRLYWYRQTLGQGPEFLTYFQNEAQLEKSRLLSDRFSAERPKGSFSTLEIQRTEQGDSAMYLCASSLGLAGARADTQYFGPGTRLTVL.

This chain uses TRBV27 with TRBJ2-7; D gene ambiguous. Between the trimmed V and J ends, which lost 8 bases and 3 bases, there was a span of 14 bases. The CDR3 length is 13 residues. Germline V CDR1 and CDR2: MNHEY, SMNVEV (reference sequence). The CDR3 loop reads CASGSPELYEQYF. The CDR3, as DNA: TGTGCCAGCGGCTCCCCAGAACTCTACGAGCAGTACTTC.

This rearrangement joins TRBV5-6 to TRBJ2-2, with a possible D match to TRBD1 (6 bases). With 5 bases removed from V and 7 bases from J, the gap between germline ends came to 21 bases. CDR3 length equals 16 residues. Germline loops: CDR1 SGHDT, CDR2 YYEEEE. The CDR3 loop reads CASSLLGQGMGGELFF. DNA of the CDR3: TGTGCCAGCAGTCTCCTAGGGCAGGGGATGGGCGGGGAGCTGTTTTTT.

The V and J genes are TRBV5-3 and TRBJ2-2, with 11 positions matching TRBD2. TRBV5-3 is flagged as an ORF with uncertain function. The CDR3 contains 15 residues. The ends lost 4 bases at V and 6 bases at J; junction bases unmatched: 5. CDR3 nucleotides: TGTGCCAGAAGCGTTCCTAGCGGGAGGCCCGGGGAGCTGTTTTTT. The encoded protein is CARSVPSGRPGELFF.

The DNA of the CDR3 is TGTGCCAGCAGTTTAAGGGGGACTAGCGGGAGGGCCTGGAGCTCCTACGAGCAGTACTTC. It codes for CASSLRGTSGRAWSSYEQYF. The chain is built from TRBV28 and TRBJ2-7, with 16 nucleotides matching TRBD2. With V trimmed by 2 bases and J by 0 bases, 10 bases remained unmatched. Germline V gene data show CDR1 as MDHEN and CDR2 as SYDVKM. This CDR3 has 20 amino acids.